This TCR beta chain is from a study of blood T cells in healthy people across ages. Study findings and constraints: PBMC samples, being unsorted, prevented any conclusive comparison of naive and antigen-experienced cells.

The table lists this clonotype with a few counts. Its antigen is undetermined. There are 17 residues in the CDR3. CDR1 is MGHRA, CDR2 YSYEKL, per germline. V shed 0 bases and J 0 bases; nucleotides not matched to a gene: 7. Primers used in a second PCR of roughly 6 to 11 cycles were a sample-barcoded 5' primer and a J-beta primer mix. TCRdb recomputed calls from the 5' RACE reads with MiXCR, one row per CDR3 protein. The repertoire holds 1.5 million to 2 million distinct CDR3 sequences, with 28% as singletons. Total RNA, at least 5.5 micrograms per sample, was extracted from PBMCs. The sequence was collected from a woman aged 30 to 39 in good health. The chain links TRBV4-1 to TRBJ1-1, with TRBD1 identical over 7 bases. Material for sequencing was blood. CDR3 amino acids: CASSQDSLGQMNTEAFF. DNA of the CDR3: TGCGCCAGCAGCCAAGATAGTTTGGGACAGATGAACACTGAAGCTTTCTTT.